A single sample gave rise to the 20 T cell receptor beta chains below, sequenced in a study of Graves' ophthalmopathy and Graves' hyperthyroidism. RNA transcripts were the source from which TCR beta CDR3 regions were amplified. Second-round multiplex PCR followed a first-round RT-PCR using HTBI primers. TCRdb called the multiplex PCR reads again in MiXCR, with one record for every CDR3 protein. The repertoire has 580,000 or so distinct CDR3 sequences, under 45% of them found once; the top ten carry around 4.6%. Sequencing used peripheral blood or thyroid tissue (not recorded which). The receptors were gathered from an adult man with Graves' hyperthyroidism.

This clonotype was recorded many times. The rearrangement uses TRBV27 and TRBJ2-5, with D hard to call. V was clipped by 4 bases and J by 7 bases, with 13 bases between them. The CDR3 spans 13 residues. Per germline, CDR1 MNHEY and CDR2 SMNVEV (reference sequence). In nucleotides, the CDR3 is TGTGCCAGCAGTTCGATGGGCCAGCCGACCCAGTACTTC. This translates into CASSSMGQPTQYF.

J is TRBJ2-7 and V is TRBV7-2; 11 bases line up with TRBD2. Germline V lookup: CDR1 SGHTA, CDR2 FQGNSA. The CDR3 is 18 residues long. Germline trimming cut 5 bases from V and 7 bases from J; bases unmatched to any gene: 19. The CDR3 nucleotides are TGTGCCAGCAGCGCCACTAGCGGGAGAAAATCCCAAGACAATGAGCAGTACTTC. Its protein is CASSATSGRKSQDNEQYF.

This clonotype has more than one count but fewer than ten. The chain carries TRBV7-9 and TRBJ1-5, with 8 bases fitting TRBD1. J lost 6 bases, V lost 2 bases, and 9 bases had no gene match. CDR3 length: 16 residues. Germline V lookup: CDR1 SEHNR, CDR2 FQNEAQ (reference sequence). The CDR3 nucleotides are TGTGCCAGCAGCTTAACCGGGACAGGTAATATTCAGCCCCAGCATTTT. Translation: CASSLTGTGNIQPQHF.

This chain links TRBV5-1 with TRBJ2-2; TRBD1 agrees at 8 bases. The CDR3 has 17 residues. The junction had 12 bases not matched to a gene; V was cut back by 4 bases and J by 4 bases. The germline CDR1 and CDR2 sequences are SGHRS and YFSETQ. DNA for the CDR3: TGCGCCAGCAGCCAGAGAACCGGGACAGGCAGCACCGGGGAGCTGTTTTTT. It translates to CASSQRTGTGSTGELFF.

Points on this clonotype: A far larger clone is only one base removed, so a read error is likely. Because it lacks the conserved phenylalanine or tryptophan at the end, this CDR3 is likely a read error. This chain links TRBV12-3 or TRBV12-4 with TRBJ2-7; no firm D call. The CDR3 loop spans 12 amino acids. The V end lost 6 bases, the J end lost 3 bases, and 9 bases lay between the germline ends. CDR3 sequence reads: CASSQAGYEQYL. The CDR3 DNA is TGTGCCAGCAGCCAAGCTGGCTACGAGCAGTACCTC.

DNA for the CDR3: TGTGCCAGCAGAGAAACAGTCTTCGGTCAGCCCCAGCATTTT. Translating gives CASRETVFGQPQHF. J is TRBJ1-5 and V is TRBV6-1; D is unresolved. The V gene lost 6 bases and the J gene lost 6 bases, with 15 bases spanning the gap. The CDR3 loop spans 14 amino acids. The germline V gene encodes CDR1 MNHNS and CDR2 SASEGT.

The rearrangement joins TRBV11-1 to TRBJ2-7; 13 bases are shared with TRBD2. This CDR3 is built from 16 residues. Germline trimming cut 5 bases from V and 6 bases from J; bases unmatched to any gene: 10. Germline values: CDR1 SGHAT, CDR2 FQDESV (reference sequence). CDR3 protein: CASSPPGLAGILEQYF. The DNA for the CDR3 is TGTGCCAGCAGCCCCCCGGGACTAGCGGGGATTCTCGAGCAGTACTTC.

This clonotype was recorded a few times. A single base separates this from a much larger clone, so it may be a read error. This chain uses TRBV12-3 or TRBV12-4 with TRBJ1-6; tentatively, D is TRBD1 (5 bases). CDR3 length: 15 amino acids. CDR3 residues: CASSFSGAANSPPHF. The CDR3 DNA reads TGTGCCAGCAGTTTTAGCGGGGCGGCTAATTCACCCCCCCACTTT.

The chain joins TRBV2 to TRBJ2-7; 8 nucleotides align to TRBD1. Per germline, CDR1 SNHLY and CDR2 FYNNEI. This CDR3 comprises 13 residues. V gave up 3 bases and J gave up 6 bases; unmatched junction bases: 4. This chain's CDR3 is CASSEDRASEQYF. CDR3 DNA sequence: TGTGCCAGCAGTGAGGACAGGGCTAGCGAGCAGTACTTC. Supplemented by reference TRBV2 and TRBJ2-7, the full variable domain reads EPEVTQTPSHQVTQMGQEVILRCVPISNHLYFYWYRQILGQKVEFLVSFYNNEISEKSEIFDDQFSVERPDGSNFTLKIRSTKLEDSAMYFCASSEDRASEQYFGPGTRLTVT.

Many counts were recorded for this clonotype. At one of its ends the junction is not consistent with the germline gene, which may arise from a read error. The CDR3: CASSEFPTRPGQGHNQPQHF. The CDR3 DNA sequence: TGTGCCAGCAGTGAATTCCCCACCCGGCCGGGACAGGGACACAATCAGCCCCAGCATTTT. V and J are TRBV10-3 and TRBJ1-5, with 9 bases fitting TRBD1. Germline V gene data show CDR1 as ENHRY and CDR2 as SYGVKD. This CDR3 contains 20 residues.

This clonotype came up a few times. The chain joins TRBV30 to TRBJ2-7; D ambiguous. The CDR3 contains 12 residues. CDR1 GTSNPN and CDR2 SVGIG come from the germline V gene (reference sequence). V was pared by 3 bases and J by 2 bases, with 8 bases between. CDR3 DNA: TGTGCCTGGAGAAGGGCTACCTACGAGCAGTACTTC. Protein sequence: CAWRRATYEQYF.

The gene calls are TRBV25-1 and TRBJ2-7; 9 bases fit TRBD1. CDR1 and CDR2 from the germline V gene are MGHDK and SYGVNS. This CDR3 is built from 12 residues. Germline trimming cut 10 bases from V and 3 bases from J; bases unmatched to any gene: 4. The CDR3 DNA follows: TGTGCCACAAGACAGGGGGTCTACGAGCAGTACTTC. Translation: CATRQGVYEQYF.

As regards this clonotype: At one boundary the junction diverges from the germline segment, which might be a read error. This rearrangement joins TRBV2 to TRBJ2-7, with 11 bases matching TRBD1. The CDR3 extends over 14 amino acids. Germline CDR1 and CDR2: SNHLY and FYNNEI. CDR3 residues: CASSSRTGGYEQHF. As DNA, the CDR3 is TGTGCCAGCAGTTCCCGGACAGGGGGCTACGAGCAGCACTTC. The variable domain in full, completed from reference TRBV2 and TRBJ2-7, reads EPEVTQTPSHQVTQMGQEVILRCVPISNHLYFYWYRQILGQKVEFLVSFYNNEISEKSEIFDDQFSVERPDGSNFTLKIRSTKLEDSAMYFCASSSRTGGYEQHFGPGTRLTVT.

V usage is TRBV2 and J usage is TRBJ2-1; 10 bases agree with TRBD2. Germline loops: CDR1 SNHLY, CDR2 FYNNEI. CDR3 length: 14 residues. J lost 8 bases, V lost 4 bases, and 5 bases had no gene match. The CDR3 bases are TGTGCCAGCAGTGGAAAGCGGGAGGGCCATGAGCAGTTCTTC. Protein: CASSGKREGHEQFF.

This clonotype was observed many times. The chain joins TRBV6-5 to TRBJ1-1, with a weak D call TRBD1 (5 bases). Trimming shortened V by 5 bases and J by 6 bases, and 16 bases separated the two germline ends. Germline V gene data show CDR1 as MNHEY and CDR2 as SVGAGI. The CDR3 is 14 amino acids. The CDR3 protein is CASSPSGRDAEAFF. CDR3 DNA sequence: TGTGCCAGCAGTCCCAGCGGGAGGGACGCTGAAGCTTTCTTT.

This clonotype was counted ten times or more. The junction departs from the called germline gene at one end, perhaps through a read error. This chain links TRBV5-1 with TRBJ2-5; 8 bases map to TRBD1. CDR3 length: 13 amino acids. The germline CDR1 and CDR2 sequences are SGHRS and YFSETQ. The CDR3 reads CASSLGQEETQYF. The CDR3 DNA sequence: TGTGCCAGCAGTTTGGGACAGGAAGAGACCCAGTACTTC. The whole variable domain, filled in from reference TRBV5-1 and TRBJ2-5, reads KAGVTQTPRYLIKTRGQQVTLSCSPISGHRSVSWYQQTPGQGLQFLFEYFSETQRNKGNFPGRFSGRQFSNSRSEMNVSTLELGDSALYLCASSLGQEETQYFGPGTRLLVL.

This clonotype was recorded many times. V and J are TRBV25-1 and TRBJ2-7; D not resolved. This CDR3 is 12 amino acids long. Germline V gene data show CDR1 as MGHDK and CDR2 as SYGVNS. The V end lost 8 bases, the J end lost 2 bases, and 10 bases lay between the germline ends. The chain's CDR3 is CASGRKTYEQYF. Written as DNA, the CDR3 is TGTGCCAGCGGTAGAAAAACCTACGAGCAGTACTTC.

Comments on this clonotype: This may stem from a read error, because a much larger clone lies one nucleotide away. The J gene is TRBJ1-1, the V gene TRBV10-2, with D unclear. Trimming cost V 1 base and J 0 bases, with 9 bases left between them. CDR1 is WSHSY, CDR2 SAAADI, per germline. The CDR3 extends over 15 amino acids. In DNA, the CDR3 is TGCGCCAGCAGTGAGTTGCGGGGTTTGAACACTGAAGCTTTCTTT. This gives the protein CASSELRGLNTEAFF.

Many counts were recorded for this clonotype. V usage is TRBV29-1 and J usage is TRBJ1-1; no firm D call. Trimming shortened V by 3 bases and J by 2 bases, and 13 bases separated the two germline ends. The CDR3 loop spans 14 amino acids. Germline CDR1 is SQVTM and CDR2 is ANQGSEA. CDR3 nucleotides: TGCAGCGTTGAGAAGGTCAGGCTTAACACTGAAGCTTTCTTT. This sequence encodes CSVEKVRLNTEAFF.

This clonotype occurred many times. The chain employs TRBV2 and TRBJ1-2, with 11 bases lining up with TRBD1. Germline lookup yields CDR1 SNHLY and CDR2 FYNNEI. V shed 5 bases and J 6 bases; nucleotides not matched to a gene: 5. The CDR3 covers 14 residues. The CDR3 region is CASSRTGGFDGYTF. CDR3 nucleotides: TGTGCCAGCAGTAGGACAGGGGGCTTTGATGGCTACACCTTC.